The entry that follows covers one T cell receptor (beta chain) sequence. Its antigen remains undetermined. Nothing much larger sits one base from this clone, and base qualities are not available. Interpreted using the paper, the time point label stands for: about 28 days (+/-7) after the second vaccine dose. AZD1222 recipients whose second dose came at about 4 weeks and those whose second dose came at about 12 weeks were combined into one group, since spike-specific TCR depth and breadth did not differ between the two schedules. Samples from vaccinated people were obtained from the UK trials COV001 and COV002, which included a single-blind randomized controlled phase 2/3 trial of AZD1222 (ChAdOx1 nCoV-19) in healthy adults. For TCRbeta chain sequencing, PBMC samples from trial participants were taken at day 0 and at day 28 after the second dose. This specimen belongs to a study of T cell responses to AZD1222 COVID-19 vaccine (TCRdb year 2021). In the study overall: TCR sequencing was performed for approximately 240 trial participants, of whom 207 were given two doses of AZD1222 and some 25 were given two doses of MenACWY control vaccine. Trial participants were enrolled by age into 18-55, 56-69 and 70-plus year subgroups, with 148, 28 and 57 TCR-sequenced participants respectively.

From cysteine to phenylalanine, the CDR3 is 17 amino acids long. Only the CDR3 portion is preserved as DNA: 51 bases, with reading frame beginning at the first base. Compared with germline, V lacks 2 bases and J lacks 2 bases; bases without a gene match: 10. The CDR3 regions of human TCRbeta chains were analyzed by immunosequencing. Regarding the original processing steps: Repertoire TCRs were matched against a reference library of SARS-CoV-2-specific TCRs generated with the MIRA antigen-specificity platform. Breadth was defined as the fraction of unique TCRs that were SARS-CoV-2-associated, and depth was defined as the fraction of total T cells that were SARS-CoV-2-associated. Using the MIRA data, each spike-specific TCR was assigned both to the spike region to which the TCR was reactive and to a CD4 or CD8 class. Log10-transformed breadth and depth values were compared by one-way ANOVA with Sidak's multiple comparisons tests. Sourced from immuneACCESS, this table was stored by TCRdb with only in-frame sequences that have V and J called. A share of the clones is absent; for the studies checked, an unresolved V gene accounts for under half, and the remainder has no known explanation. V, J and clone size are those of that table, while D and trimming were read from the DNA. The sample yields about 120,000 clones; 94% were counted once. About 3% of the sample belongs to the ten largest clones.

Overall study outcomes, separate from this receptor: Participants were mostly white British and included more females than males, and it was suggested by the authors that clonal diversity may have been underestimated. Nearly half of unique spike-specific TCRs reportedly recognized epitopes outside regions mutated in the B.1.351 and B.1.1.7 variants. A significant rise in spike-specific TCR breadth and depth was observed after two AZD1222 doses relative to day 0 and relative to MenACWY recipients. The 56-69-year group was small, and its depth increase did not reach significance, likely because of low power. Because no samples from the day 14 peak response were available, repertoires could be characterized only after the peak T cell response. Conclusions about previously exposed vaccinees were limited because only six AZD1222 recipients were SARS-CoV-2 seropositive at baseline. The vaccine-associated CD4 TCRs covered the entire spike protein, and the dominant responses fell in regions 160-218 and 743-854.

The rearrangement joined TRBV23-1 to TRBJ1-2, and 8 bases in between align with TRBD1. TRBV23-1 belongs to the ORF category, with a function that is uncertain. The sequence came from an adult who received the AZD1222 COVID-19 vaccine. The sample was peripheral blood, taken 28 days after the second AZD1222 dose. The CDR3 is CASSQTLRQGLNYGYTF. Here is the DNA: TGCGCCAGCAGTCAAACCCTAAGACAGGGGCTGAACTATGGCTACACCTTC.